The 20 T cell receptor beta chains reported below all come from one sample, sequenced in a study of vaccination and CD4 T cells after COVID-19. No antigen is known for these receptors. Regarding treatment: approximately 11-day PBMC culture with coronavirus spike peptide pools or control peptides (ViraFEST assay). Unexposed donor CD4+ T cells predated the COVID-19 pandemic, collected 2011-2018. Oncomine TCR Beta short-read sequencing was applied to DNA from cultured CD4+ T cells. MiXCR, run by TCRdb on the PCR reads, gives a single entry per CDR3 protein. The sample holds approximately 4,600 distinct CDR3 sequences, 50% to 60% seen once. Sequencing input: CD4+ T cells from blood, cultured in vitro. These receptors all stem from a human donor in good health.

The V gene is TRBV11-2, the J gene TRBJ2-5, with 7 nucleotides matching TRBD2. CDR3 length: 15 residues. V was clipped by 0 bases and J by 1 base; unmatched bases: 2. Germline V gene lookup returns CDR1 SGHAT and CDR2 FQNNGV. Here the CDR3 DNA reads TGTGCCAGCAGCTTAGAGCGGGAGATCCAAGAGACCCAGTACTTC. It codes for CASSLEREIQETQYF.

The CDR3 DNA is TGTGCCAGCAGCCTCACGACTAGCGGGAGCACAGATACGCAGTATTTT. Protein product: CASSLTTSGSTDTQYF. The chain couples TRBV7-9 to TRBJ2-3, with TRBD2 identical over 10 bases. V gave up 5 bases and J gave up 0 bases; unmatched junction bases: 5. The germline gives CDR1 SEHNR, CDR2 FQNEAQ (reference sequence). CDR3 size: 16 residues.

This clonotype was picked up a small number of times. This sequence joins TRBV27 and TRBJ1-5; D perhaps matches TRBD1 (5 bases). Trimming stripped 2 bases from V and 3 bases from J, with 14 bases between. This CDR3 region has 16 residues. The germline CDR1 and CDR2 sequences are MNHEY and SMNVEV (reference sequence). CDR3 nucleotides: TGTGCCAGCAGTTTAGGCGCAGACAGAGACAATCAGCCCCAGCATTTT. Its translation: CASSLGADRDNQPQHF.

This clonotype was recorded a few times. V gene TRBV5-4 combines with J gene TRBJ1-2, with no clear D. V lost 4 bases to trimming and J lost 8 bases, with 18 bases between them. The CDR3 consists of 14 residues. Germline CDR1 is SGHNT and CDR2 is YYREEE (reference sequence). CDR3 in DNA: TGTGCCAGCAGCCTAGATCCGGGCCAAAGGGGCTACACCTTC. This translates into CASSLDPGQRGYTF. Variable domain in full (rest from reference TRBV5-4 and TRBJ1-2): ETGVTQSPTHLIKTRGQQVTLRCSSQSGHNTVSWYQQALGQGPQFIFQYYREEENGRGNFPPRFSGLQFPNYSSELNVNALELDDSALYLCASSLDPGQRGYTFGSGTRLTVV.

In regard to this clonotype: A read error likely explains this, since a far larger clone differs by one base. This chain links TRBV7-8 with TRBJ2-7; D remains unclear. Germline loops: CDR1 SGHVS, CDR2 FQNEAQ. The CDR3 covers 11 residues. CDR3 nucleotides: TGTACCAGCAGGAGACAAGGCGAGCAGTACTTC. It specifies CTSRRQGEQYF.

The gene calls are TRBV6-5 and TRBJ2-3; 9 positions match TRBD2. CDR1 and CDR2 (germline): MNHEY, SVGAGI. This CDR3 comprises 16 residues. V trimming: 1 base; J trimming: 0 bases; junction bases outside the gene matches: 2. The CDR3 region has the DNA TGTGCCAGCAGTTACTTAGCGGGGGCTAGCACAGATACGCAGTATTTT. This encodes CASSYLAGASTDTQYF.

V and J are TRBV4-1 and TRBJ1-4; D is undetermined. CDR1 is MGHRA, CDR2 YSYEKL, per germline. Between the trimmed V and J ends, which lost 1 base and 0 bases, there was a span of 9 bases. This CDR3 contains 16 residues. The CDR3 sequence is CASSQVRVTTNEKLFF. Here the CDR3 DNA reads TGCGCCAGCAGCCAAGTCAGAGTCACAACTAATGAAAAACTGTTTTTT.

The rearrangement joins TRBV15 to TRBJ1-4, with 7 bases identical to TRBD1. The germline V gene has CDR1 LNHNV and CDR2 YYDKDF (reference sequence). V trimming: 8 bases; J trimming: 8 bases; junction bases outside the gene matches: 8. The CDR3 is 13 residues long. CDR3 DNA sequence: TGTGCCACCGAGCAGGGGGTGGGCGAAAAACTGTTTTTT. It yields the protein CATEQGVGEKLFF.

This clonotype was seen a few times. The rearrangement uses TRBV12-3 or TRBV12-4 and TRBJ1-5; 7 bases are shared with TRBD1. Trimming removed 2 bases from V and 3 bases from J; junction bases left unmatched: 1. This CDR3 contains 14 residues. In DNA form, the CDR3 reads TGTGCCAGCAGTTTAACAGGGGACAATCAGCCCCAGCATTTT. Encoded protein: CASSLTGDNQPQHF.

The chain carries TRBV7-8 and TRBJ2-5; D assignment may be TRBD1 or TRBD2 (6 bases each). Germline CDR1 SGHVS, CDR2 FQNEAQ. V lost 6 bases, J lost 5 bases, and 16 bases lay in between. The CDR3 sequence is 14 residues long. The CDR3 bases are TGTGCCAGCAGACCACAGGGACGGGGGGAGACCCAGTACTTC. Its translation is CASRPQGRGETQYF.

Only a few counts were recorded for this clonotype. The rearrangement uses TRBV7-6 and TRBJ2-3, with 9 bases fitting TRBD2. There are 21 residues in the CDR3. Germline CDR1 reads SGHVS; CDR2 reads FNYEAQ. The V gene end was trimmed by 2 bases and the J gene end by 0 bases; junction bases not matched to a gene: 18. CDR3 sequence reads: CASSLLSGSGGGAFSTDTQYF. In DNA, the CDR3 is TGTGCCAGCAGCTTACTCTCTGGAAGCGGCGGGGGGGCCTTTAGCACAGATACGCAGTATTTT.

This clonotype occurred a few times. This chain joins TRBV28 and TRBJ2-7; D remains ambiguous. Trimming shortened V by 4 bases and J by 0 bases, and 16 bases separated the two germline ends. Germline V CDR1 and CDR2: MDHEN, SYDVKM. CDR3 length equals 16 residues. CDR3 amino acids: CASSSVMGHPSYEQYF. CDR3 DNA sequence: TGTGCCAGCAGTTCCGTTATGGGCCATCCCTCCTACGAGCAGTACTTC.

The V and J genes are TRBV7-9 and TRBJ1-3; D unclear. Germline V lookup: CDR1 SEHNR, CDR2 FQNEAQ (reference sequence). Trimming took off 2 bases at V and 4 bases at J, with 3 bases between the two ends. This CDR3 is 12 amino acids long. CDR3 protein: CASSLKGNTIYF. The CDR3, as DNA: TGTGCCAGCAGCTTAAAGGGAAACACCATATATTTT. The complete variable domain, with remaining parts taken from reference TRBV7-9 and TRBJ1-3, reads DTGVSQNPRHKITKRGQNVTFRCDPISEHNRLYWYRQTLGQGPEFLTYFQNEAQLEKSRLLSDRFSAERPKGSFSTLEIQRTEQGDSAMYLCASSLKGNTIYFGEGSWLTVV.

This clonotype was seen a handful of times. The rearrangement links TRBV19 to TRBJ1-5; D might be TRBD1 (5 bases). The CDR3 has 14 amino acids. Trimming removed 4 bases at V and 5 bases at J, with 12 bases between. The germline gives CDR1 LNHDA, CDR2 SQIVND (reference sequence). The CDR3 here is CASSTRDGDQPQHF. CDR3 nucleotides: TGTGCCAGTAGTACCAGGGATGGGGATCAGCCCCAGCATTTT.

CDR3 protein: CASSLSSGSPLHF. The CDR3 bases are TGTGCCAGCAGCTTAAGTTCCGGTTCACCCCTCCACTTT. The genes are TRBV11-1 and TRBJ1-6; D is unresolved. The germline V gene has CDR1 SGHAT and CDR2 FQDESV (reference sequence). The ends were cut back, 2 bases at V and 9 bases at J, with 8 bases in the middle. The CDR3 runs 13 residues.

The chain uses TRBV27 and TRBJ2-7; D assignment may be TRBD1 or TRBD2 (5 bases each). In germline, CDR1 is MNHEY, CDR2 SMNVEV (reference sequence). The CDR3 sequence is 17 residues long. Trimming left V 0 bases short and J 7 bases short, with 22 bases between. CDR3 region: CASSLSPRAAGRTEQYF. In DNA, the CDR3 is TGTGCCAGCAGTTTATCTCCCCGGGCGGCAGGGAGAACGGAGCAGTACTTC.

The J gene is TRBJ2-5, the V gene TRBV28, with D uncertain. The ends were cut back, 6 bases at V and 5 bases at J, with 19 bases in the middle. This CDR3 has 15 residues. In germline, CDR1 is MDHEN, CDR2 SYDVKM. CDR3 sequence reads: CASSSIAAASETQYF. The CDR3 nucleotides are TGTGCCAGCAGCTCCATCGCCGCAGCGTCGGAGACCCAGTACTTC.

This clonotype has a handful of counts. The chain has TRBV20-1 and TRBJ1-5; 7 bases are shared with TRBD1. CDR1 DFQATT and CDR2 SNEGSKA come from the germline V gene (reference sequence). The CDR3 runs to 15 residues. Trimming cost V 6 bases and J 4 bases; bases outside gene matches: 12. CDR3 amino acids: CSANFRTGSNQPQHF. The CDR3 nucleotides are TGCAGTGCCAACTTTAGGACAGGTTCAAATCAGCCCCAGCATTTT.

The rearrangement joins TRBV10-3 to TRBJ2-5, with D possibly called TRBD1 or TRBD2 (5 bases each). Trimming took 3 bases from V and 2 from J, leaving 13 bases between them. Germline V CDR1 and CDR2: ENHRY, SYGVKD. The CDR3 consists of 15 residues. The CDR3 region is CAISDRGGRQETQYF. Here the CDR3 DNA reads TGTGCCATCAGTGATAGGGGTGGGAGACAAGAGACCCAGTACTTC.

V is TRBV6-2 or TRBV6-3 and J is TRBJ2-1; 8 nucleotides agree with TRBD1. The CDR3 runs to 16 residues. V trimming: 0 bases; J trimming: 5 bases; junction bases outside the gene matches: 6. Germline V gene sequence: CDR1 MNHEY, CDR2 SVGEGT. CDR3 sequence: CASSYSRQGINNEQFF. CDR3 in DNA: TGTGCCAGCAGTTACTCGAGACAGGGGATAAACAATGAGCAGTTCTTC.